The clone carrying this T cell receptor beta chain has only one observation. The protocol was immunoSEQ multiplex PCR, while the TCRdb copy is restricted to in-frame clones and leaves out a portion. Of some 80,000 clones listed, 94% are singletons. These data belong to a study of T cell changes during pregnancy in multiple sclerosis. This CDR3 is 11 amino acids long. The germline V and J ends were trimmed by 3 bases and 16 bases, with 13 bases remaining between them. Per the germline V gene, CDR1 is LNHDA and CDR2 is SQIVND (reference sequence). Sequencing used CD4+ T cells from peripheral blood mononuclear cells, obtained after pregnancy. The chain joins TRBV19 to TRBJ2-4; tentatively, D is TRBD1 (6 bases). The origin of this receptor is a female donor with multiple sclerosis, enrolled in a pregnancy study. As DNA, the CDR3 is TGTGCCAGTAGTATTGCGACAGGAATATACTTC. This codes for CASSIATGIYF.